One and the same sample provided the 21 T cell receptor beta chains below, sequenced in a study of cytomegalovirus exposure and HLA in healthy donors (dated by TCRdb to between 2016 and 2019). Library preparation was by the immunoSEQ multiplex PCR assay. The multiplex PCR relied on a mix of 60 forward primers for TCR Vbeta segments and 13 reverse primers for TCR Jbeta segments. TCRdb holds this immuneACCESS table with in-frame rearrangements only. Some clones are missing; in checked studies, unresolved V genes explain under half, and the rest has no known cause. The sample includes 120,000 or so clones, with approximately 78% observed a single time. The top ten hold more than 1.5% of the sample. The material sequenced was PBMCs. These receptors came from a man between 40 and 49 years old in good health and CMV-seronegative.

This chain connects TRBV19 to TRBJ2-7, with 10 bases aligning to TRBD2. The V and J ends lost 3 bases and 4 bases, in that order; junction bases with no gene match: 12. In germline, CDR1 is LNHDA, CDR2 SQIVND (reference sequence). The CDR3 sequence is 17 residues long. The CDR3 DNA reads as TGTGCCAGTAGTATTGGTGGGGCTAGCGGGAGTGTTTACGAGCAGTACTTC. Encoded protein: CASSIGGASGSVYEQYF.

This chain connects TRBV13 to TRBJ2-1, with 14 bases fitting TRBD2. Unmatched junction bases numbered 8, after V lost 5 bases and J lost 11 bases. The CDR3 loop spans 15 amino acids. Germline V lookup: CDR1 PRHDT, CDR2 FYEKMQ (reference sequence). The CDR3 is CASSRPGTSGRKQFF. CDR3 DNA: TGTGCCAGCAGCCGTCCCGGGACTAGCGGGAGAAAGCAGTTCTTC.

The J gene is TRBJ1-4, the V gene TRBV2; 8 bases match TRBD1. Germline V gene data show CDR1 as SNHLY and CDR2 as FYNNEI. The CDR3 length is 15 residues. Trimming took 4 bases from V and 4 from J; bases not matched to a gene: 5. CDR3 amino acids: CASSGQGIGNEKLFF. CDR3 bases: TGTGCCAGCAGTGGACAGGGGATCGGTAATGAAAAACTGTTTTTT.

This clone was observed a few times. V is TRBV6-5 and J is TRBJ2-3; D is unclear. This CDR3 has 13 residues. In germline, CDR1 is MNHEY, CDR2 SVGAGI. V shed 8 bases and J shed 2 bases, with 11 bases lying between them. CDR3 residues: CASRGSHTDTQYF. In nucleotides, the CDR3 is TGTGCCAGCCGTGGCAGTCACACAGATACGCAGTATTTT.

The chain has TRBV7-9 and TRBJ1-5, with 8 nucleotides matching TRBD1. The trim removed 5 bases at V and 5 bases at J, leaving 5 bases unmatched. Germline assignment: CDR1 SEHNR and CDR2 FQNEAQ (reference sequence). The CDR3 sequence is 14 residues long. This chain's CDR3 is CASSQDREDQPQHF. As DNA, the CDR3 is TGTGCCAGCAGCCAGGACAGGGAGGATCAGCCCCAGCATTTT.

The chain joins TRBV7-9 to TRBJ2-5, with 7 bases identical to TRBD1. Germline V lookup: CDR1 SEHNR, CDR2 FQNEAQ (reference sequence). The CDR3 has 15 amino acids. V dropped 3 bases and J dropped 2; count of bases not matched to a gene: 6. CDR3 sequence (DNA): TGTGCCAGCAGCTTCCTACCGGGACAGCAAGAGACCCAGTACTTC. It codes for CASSFLPGQQETQYF.

The genes are TRBV28 and TRBJ2-7; TRBD2 is a possible D gene (5 bases). Trimming removed 7 bases from V and 2 bases from J, with 15 bases in between. Germline CDR1 MDHEN, CDR2 SYDVKM. This CDR3 contains 14 residues. CDR3 DNA: TGTGCCAGCAAAACGGGTGGAGGAACCTACGAGCAGTACTTC. This codes for CASKTGGGTYEQYF. Using reference TRBV28 and TRBJ2-7 for the parts outside the CDR3, the full variable domain is DVKVTQSSRYLVKRTGEKVFLECVQDMDHENMFWYRQDPGLGLRLIYFSYDVKMKEKGDIPEGYSVSREKKERFSLILESASTNQTSMYLCASKTGGGTYEQYFGPGTRLTVT.

The chain links TRBV19 to TRBJ2-7; D is undetermined. This CDR3 is 14 amino acids long. The germline V gene encodes CDR1 LNHDA and CDR2 SQIVND (reference sequence). V dropped 3 bases and J dropped 2 bases, with 11 bases sitting between them. CDR3 coding DNA: TGTGCCAGTAGTATGTGGCAGAACGCCTACGAGCAGTACTTC. It is translated as CASSMWQNAYEQYF.

The rearrangement joins TRBV4-2 to TRBJ2-3, with 7 positions matching TRBD2. CDR1 LGHNA and CDR2 YNFKEQ come from the germline V gene. The CDR3 loop spans 16 amino acids. V dropped 0 bases and J dropped 4; count of bases not matched to a gene: 7. The CDR3 DNA follows: TGTGCCAGCAGCCAAGATCAGGCCCGGGAGGCAGATACGCAGTATTTT. Its translation: CASSQDQAREADTQYF.

The rearrangement uses TRBV5-4 and TRBJ2-5; 8 bases agree with TRBD2. CDR1 is SGHNT, CDR2 YYREEE, per germline (reference sequence). The CDR3 loop spans 18 amino acids. After removal of 4 bases from V and 3 bases from J, the junction contained 17 bases not matched to a gene. The CDR3, as DNA: TGTGCCAGCAGCCCGGCGCCGGCGGCGGGAGGATCAAAAGAGACCCAGTACTTC. Protein sequence: CASSPAPAAGGSKETQYF.

V is TRBV7-2 and J is TRBJ2-3; 9 bases are shared with TRBD2. In germline, CDR1 is SGHTA, CDR2 FQGNSA. The CDR3 is 15 amino acids. J gave up 2 bases and V 2 bases, and 2 bases lay outside the gene matches. The CDR3 region is CASSLLAGLTDTQYF. CDR3 nucleotide sequence: TGTGCCAGCAGCTTACTAGCGGGACTCACAGATACGCAGTATTTT.

This chain joins TRBV7-2 and TRBJ2-1, with a tentative D call TRBD2 (6 bases). The CDR3 has 13 residues. V was clipped by 4 bases and J by 11 bases, with 15 bases between them. Germline V lookup: CDR1 SGHTA, CDR2 FQGNSA. The CDR3 loop is CASSSELAEKQFF. The CDR3 DNA follows: TGTGCCAGCAGCTCGGAGTTAGCGGAAAAGCAGTTCTTC.

This chain joins TRBV27 and TRBJ2-3; D may be TRBD1 (5 bases). Germline V gene lookup returns CDR1 MNHEY and CDR2 SMNVEV (reference sequence). This CDR3 is 13 amino acids long. Trimming removed 5 bases from V and 1 base from J, with 7 bases in between. The CDR3 is CASSLGGTDTQYF. The CDR3 coding sequence is TGTGCCAGCAGTCTAGGGGGCACAGATACGCAGTATTTT.

This rearrangement joins TRBV7-9 to TRBJ1-4, with TRBD1 as a possible D gene (6 bases). The V and J ends lost 3 bases and 4 bases respectively, with 9 bases between them. The length of the CDR3 is 14 residues. CDR1 is SEHNR, CDR2 FQNEAQ, per germline (reference sequence). This CDR3 is CASSFSGVNEKLFF. CDR3 sequence (DNA): TGTGCCAGCAGCTTTTCAGGGGTTAATGAAAAACTGTTTTTT.

The chain couples TRBV5-6 to TRBJ2-7; D unclear. Germline-derived CDR1 and CDR2 are SGHDT and YYEEEE. Trimming stripped 0 bases from V and 4 bases from J, with 5 bases between. The CDR3 length is 12 residues. The CDR3 region is CASSLVGYEQYF. The CDR3 DNA is TGTGCCAGCAGCTTGGTCGGGTACGAGCAGTACTTC.

The rearrangement joins TRBV6-1 to TRBJ2-3; the D gene is possibly TRBD2 (6 bases). Looked up from germline, CDR1 is MNHNS and CDR2 is SASEGT. V was cut by 5 bases and J by 2 bases, with 20 bases left in between. The CDR3 spans 17 residues. CDR3 region: CASSQGPRAGITDTQYF. The CDR3 DNA sequence: TGTGCCAGCAGTCAAGGGCCCCGGGCGGGGATCACAGATACGCAGTATTTT.

In this sample, this clone turned up a few times. This chain connects TRBV28 to TRBJ1-4; D is unresolved. The CDR3 sequence is 16 residues long. CDR1 is MDHEN, CDR2 SYDVKM, per germline. V was shortened by 6 bases and J by 3 bases, with 17 bases between the two germline ends. The CDR3 is CASSPHGSAANEKLFF. Written as DNA, the CDR3 is TGTGCCAGCAGCCCACATGGGAGTGCCGCTAATGAAAAACTGTTTTTT.

In this sample, this clone turned up once. The chain joins TRBV27 to TRBJ1-6; 7 nucleotides line up with TRBD1. This CDR3 spans 15 amino acids. V trimming: 5 bases; J trimming: 6 bases; junction bases outside the gene matches: 7. Germline V gene data show CDR1 as MNHEY and CDR2 as SMNVEV (reference sequence). This CDR3 is CASSLLRQGNSPLHF. CDR3 nucleotide sequence: TGTGCCAGCAGTCTTCTCCGACAGGGTAATTCACCCCTCCACTTT.

The table lists this clone with a count of one. Written as DNA, the CDR3 is TGTGCCTGGACGGGGACAATCTTGAACACTGAAGCTTTCTTT. It encodes CAWTGTILNTEAFF. The chain recombines TRBV30 with TRBJ1-1, with a possible D match to TRBD1 (6 bases). Trimming cost V 4 bases and J 0 bases, with 12 bases left between them. The CDR3 is 14 residues long. Germline V lookup: CDR1 GTSNPN, CDR2 SVGIG (reference sequence).

The chain employs TRBV5-1 and TRBJ1-2; D is perhaps TRBD1 (5 bases). This CDR3 is 13 amino acids long. V lost 4 bases and J 7 bases, leaving 14 bases between the germline ends. CDR1 and CDR2 (germline): SGHRS, YFSETQ. In DNA form, the CDR3 reads TGCGCCAGCAGCGGGGCAGGGTCTGGTGGCTACACCTTC. Translating it yields CASSGAGSGGYTF.

The chain combines TRBV28 with TRBJ1-1; D is perhaps TRBD1 (5 bases). Trimming took 5 bases from V and 4 from J, leaving 17 bases between them. The CDR3 runs to 15 residues. From germline, CDR1 is MDHEN and CDR2 SYDVKM. In DNA, the CDR3 is TGTGCCAGCAGTGCCTATTGGGGCGCCGGCACTGAAGCTTTCTTT. Translating gives CASSAYWGAGTEAFF.